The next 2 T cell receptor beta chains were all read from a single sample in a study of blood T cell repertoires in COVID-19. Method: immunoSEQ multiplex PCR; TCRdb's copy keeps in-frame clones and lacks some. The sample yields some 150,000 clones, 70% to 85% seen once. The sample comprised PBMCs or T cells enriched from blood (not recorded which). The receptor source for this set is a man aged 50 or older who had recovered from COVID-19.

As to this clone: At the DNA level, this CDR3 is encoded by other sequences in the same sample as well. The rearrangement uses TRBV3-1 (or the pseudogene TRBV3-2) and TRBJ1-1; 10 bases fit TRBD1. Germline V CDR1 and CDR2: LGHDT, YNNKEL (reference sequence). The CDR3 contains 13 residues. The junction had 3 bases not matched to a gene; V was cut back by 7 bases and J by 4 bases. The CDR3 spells CASTRTGGTEAFF. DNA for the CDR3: TGTGCCAGCACAAGGACAGGGGGCACTGAAGCTTTCTTT.

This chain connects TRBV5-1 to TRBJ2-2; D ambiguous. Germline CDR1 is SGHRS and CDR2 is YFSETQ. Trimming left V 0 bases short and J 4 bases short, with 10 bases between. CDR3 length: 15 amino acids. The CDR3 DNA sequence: TGCGCCAGCAGCTTGGGCACCCCGGGCACCGGGGAGCTGTTTTTT. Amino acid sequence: CASSLGTPGTGELFF.